Presented here are 18 T cell receptor beta chains from one specimen sequenced in a study of cytomegalovirus exposure and HLA in healthy donors (dated by TCRdb to between 2016 and 2019). Preparation of the library involved the immunoSEQ multiplex PCR assay. For the multiplex PCR, a mixture combining 60 forward primers for TCR Vbeta segments and 13 reverse primers for TCR Jbeta segments was used. Not all clones reach the TCRdb copy of this immuneACCESS table, which keeps in-frame sequences only. Checked studies attribute under half of the gap to unresolved V genes and leave the rest unexplained. A total of under 150,000 clones appear in this sample, 60% to 80% of them only once. The top ten hold approximately 0.9% of the sample. Sequencing input: PBMCs. Receptor source: a man between 18 and 35 years old in good health and CMV-seronegative.

V is TRBV6-5 and J is TRBJ1-2; possibly TRBD1 for D (5 bases). From germline, CDR1 is MNHEY and CDR2 SVGAGI. Trimming left V 0 bases short and J 2 bases short, with 7 bases between. CDR3 length equals 14 residues. The DNA for the CDR3 is TGTGCCAGCAGTTACTCGCGGGGGAACTATGGCTACACCTTC. Translated: CASSYSRGNYGYTF.

The chain recombines TRBV9 with TRBJ1-1; the match to TRBD1 covers 7 bases. The J segment lost 0 bases and the V segment lost 1 base, leaving 15 bases of the junction unmatched. Germline loops: CDR1 SGDLS, CDR2 YYNGEE. The CDR3 sequence is 19 residues long. The CDR3 coding sequence is TGTGCCAGCAGCGTAAACAGGGGTGAGGGTTTAGGGATGAACACTGAAGCTTTCTTT. It translates to CASSVNRGEGLGMNTEAFF. The whole variable domain, filled in from reference TRBV9 and TRBJ1-1, reads DSGVTQTPKHLITATGQRVTLRCSPRSGDLSVYWYQQSLDQGLQFLIQYYNGEERAKGNILERFSAQQFPDLHSELNLSSLELGDSALYFCASSVNRGEGLGMNTEAFFGQGTRLTVV.

The CDR3 nucleotides are TGTGCCAGCTCACCACCAGCGCATCCGAACTATGGCTACACCTTC. Protein product: CASSPPAHPNYGYTF. This chain connects TRBV18 to TRBJ1-2; D gene ambiguous. V was cut by 0 bases and J by 2 bases, with 10 bases left in between. CDR1 and CDR2 from the germline V gene are KGHSH and LQKENI. The CDR3 sequence is 15 residues long.

This chain uses TRBV11-3 with TRBJ1-1; a weak D match, TRBD1 (5 bases). The CDR3 totals 14 residues. Trimming removed 0 bases at V and 4 bases at J, with 9 bases between. CDR1 is SGHNT, CDR2 YENEEA, per germline. The CDR3 coding sequence is TGTGCCAGCAGCTTAGACGGGGGGAGCACTGAAGCTTTCTTT. This translates into CASSLDGGSTEAFF.

CDR3 amino acids: CSVESRGRVNTEAFF. CDR3 nucleotides: TGCAGCGTTGAGTCCCGGGGAAGGGTGAACACTGAAGCTTTCTTT. The rearrangement joins TRBV29-1 to TRBJ1-1; D remains ambiguous. V lost 3 bases and J 0 bases, leaving 14 bases between the germline ends. Germline loops: CDR1 SQVTM, CDR2 ANQGSEA. The CDR3 contains 15 residues.

With respect to this clone: A read error may account for a junction end that differs from germline. The gene calls are TRBV7-9 and TRBJ1-6, with D possibly TRBD1 on 6 matching bases. Germline V gives CDR1 SEHNR, CDR2 FQNEAQ (reference sequence). The length of the CDR3 is 16 residues. The CDR3 loop reads CASSYTPGTTGSPLRF. The CDR3, as DNA: TGTGCCAGCAGCTACACTCCCGGGACAACGGGTTCACCCCTCCGCTTT.

A word on this clone: The junction departs from the called germline gene at one end, perhaps through a read error. The chain combines TRBV7-9 with TRBJ2-5; 8 bases are a match to TRBD1. The last part of the DNA fits TRBJ2-7 better; the J call may be wrong. Per the germline V gene, CDR1 is SEHNR and CDR2 is FQNEAQ (reference sequence). The CDR3 extends over 15 amino acids. This CDR3 reads CSSSRSGTGTYEQYF. The CDR3, as DNA: TGTTCCAGCAGCCGTTCCGGGACAGGTACCTACGAGCAGTACTTC.

The chain has TRBV4-1 and TRBJ1-4, with D possibly being TRBD1 (6 bases). In germline, CDR1 is MGHRA, CDR2 YSYEKL. The ends were cut back, 4 bases at V and 8 bases at J, with 11 bases in the middle. The CDR3 sequence is 13 residues long. Here the CDR3 DNA reads TGCGCCAGCAGCCCGACCCAGGGGGAAAAACTGTTTTTT. It specifies CASSPTQGEKLFF.

As for this clone: This specimen includes other DNA sequences encoding the same CDR3. The V and J genes are TRBV27 and TRBJ1-5; TRBD1 is a possible D gene (5 bases). This CDR3 has 14 amino acids. Germline V gene sequence: CDR1 MNHEY, CDR2 SMNVEV (reference sequence). Trimming cost V 6 bases and J 2 bases, with 11 bases left between them. The CDR3 protein is CASSRTGGNQPQHF. In DNA form, the CDR3 reads TGTGCCAGCAGCCGGACGGGGGGCAATCAGCCCCAGCATTTT.

The chain joins TRBV28 to TRBJ1-2; D might be TRBD1 (5 bases). The CDR3 loop spans 14 amino acids. V was trimmed by 7 bases and J by 4 bases, leaving 16 bases between them. Germline V gene lookup returns CDR1 MDHEN and CDR2 SYDVKM. The CDR3 coding sequence is TGTGCCAGCACCCCCCGAATTCAGGGCTATGGCTACACCTTC. Translation gives CASTPRIQGYGYTF.

V gene TRBV5-4 combines with J gene TRBJ1-2; D call uncertain. Germline CDR1 reads SGHNT; CDR2 reads YYREEE (reference sequence). The ends were cut back, 0 bases at V and 4 bases at J, with 10 bases in the middle. This CDR3 contains 14 residues. The CDR3, as DNA: TGTGCCAGCAGCTTGGACAGCCCGATCTATGGCTACACCTTC. This gives the protein CASSLDSPIYGYTF.

This clone was counted a single time. The V call is TRBV27, the J call TRBJ2-5, with TRBD1 matching 8 bases. V lost 2 bases, J lost 4 bases, and 6 bases stayed unmatched. The CDR3 length is 15 residues. The germline CDR1 and CDR2 sequences are MNHEY and SMNVEV (reference sequence). The CDR3 DNA is TGTGCCAGCAGTTTAGGACAGGGTTTTACAGAGACCCAGTACTTC. Translation gives CASSLGQGFTETQYF.

The table lists this clone with a few counts. This chain joins TRBV7-2 and TRBJ1-1, with 7 bases matching TRBD1. Germline loops: CDR1 SGHTA, CDR2 FQGNSA. CDR3 length: 13 residues. Trimming cost V 4 bases and J 3 bases; bases outside gene matches: 2. CDR3 nucleotides: TGTGCCAGCAGCTATGACAGGGACACTGAAGCTTTCTTT. It encodes CASSYDRDTEAFF.

The CDR3: CASVRGETGGGYTF. Written as DNA, the CDR3 is TGTGCCAGCGTTAGGGGGGAGACAGGGGGTGGCTACACCTTC. The chain has TRBV7-9 and TRBJ1-2; 9 positions match TRBD1. This CDR3 comprises 14 residues. The junction had 11 bases not matched to a gene; V was cut back by 8 bases and J by 7 bases. Germline CDR1 and CDR2: SEHNR and FQNEAQ (reference sequence).

In this sample, this clone turned up a few times. J is TRBJ1-1 and V is TRBV5-1; D may be TRBD1 (6 bases). This CDR3 contains 14 residues. Germline V lookup: CDR1 SGHRS, CDR2 YFSETQ. V dropped 0 bases and J dropped 7 bases, with 13 bases sitting between them. CDR3 residues: CASSLAGGPYEAFF. The CDR3 DNA is TGCGCCAGCAGCTTGGCCGGGGGGCCCTATGAAGCTTTCTTT.

This rearrangement joins TRBV12-5 to TRBJ2-7; 8 bases line up with TRBD2. V was pared by 1 base and J by 3 bases, with 5 bases of the junction left unmatched. From germline, CDR1 is LGHNT and CDR2 FRNRAP. This CDR3 is 15 amino acids long. CDR3 bases: TGTGCTAGTGGTTTGGAGCGGGGGTTTTACTACGAGCAGTACTTC. Its protein is CASGLERGFYYEQYF.

The V and J genes are TRBV19 and TRBJ2-1; D is ambiguous. The CDR3 loop spans 12 amino acids. Germline-derived CDR1 and CDR2 are LNHDA and SQIVND (reference sequence). Trimming took off 3 bases at V and 7 bases at J, with 7 bases between the two ends. In nucleotides, the CDR3 is TGTGCCAGTAGTATCCCCCAGAATGAGCAGTTCTTC. Translating it yields CASSIPQNEQFF.

This clone was seen only a few times. V usage is TRBV2 and J usage is TRBJ2-7, with a possible D match to TRBD2 (5 bases). V lost 7 bases to trimming and J lost 5 bases, with 12 bases between them. This CDR3 region has 12 residues. Germline CDR1 reads SNHLY; CDR2 reads FYNNEI. CDR3 sequence (DNA): TGTGCCAGCAATCGGGATTTGAACGAGCAGTACTTC. Translating it yields CASNRDLNEQYF.